This T cell receptor (beta chain) stems from a study of monozygotic twins with inflammatory bowel disease. Overall study results and limits: Backing was not found for a single strong signal or clonotype associated with IBD. Limited statistical power may explain no repertoire similarity difference between concordant and discordant twins.

This CDR3 is 14 amino acids long. Germline CDR1 is LGHNT and CDR2 is FRNRAP. Remarks on this clonotype: Antigen specificity is unknown.

TCRalpha along with TCRbeta cDNA was subjected to two nested PCRs lasting about 16 and 10 cycles. Following a re-call of the 5' RACE reads, TCRdb has one entry per CDR3 protein and lacks DNA. The repertoire shows 80,000 or so distinct CDR3 sequences; the top ten hold about 8%. The sequenced sample was blood. This TCR was recovered from a human donor with ulcerative colitis or Crohn's disease, or a healthy co-twin of an affected twin (not recorded which). The V gene is TRBV12-5, the J gene TRBJ2-1; checking the TCRdb D call of TRBD1 is not possible without DNA. CDR3 protein: CASGLVPGGNEQFF.